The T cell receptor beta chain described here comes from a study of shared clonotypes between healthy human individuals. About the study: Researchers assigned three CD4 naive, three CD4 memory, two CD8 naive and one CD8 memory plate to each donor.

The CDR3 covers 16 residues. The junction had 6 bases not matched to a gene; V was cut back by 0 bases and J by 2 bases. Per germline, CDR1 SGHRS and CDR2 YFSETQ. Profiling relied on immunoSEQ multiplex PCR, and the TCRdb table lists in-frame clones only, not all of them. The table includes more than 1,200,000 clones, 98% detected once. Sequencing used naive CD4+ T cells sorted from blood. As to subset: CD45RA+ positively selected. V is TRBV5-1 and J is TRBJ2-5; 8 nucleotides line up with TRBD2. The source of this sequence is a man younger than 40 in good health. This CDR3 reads CASSLAGSGGQETQYF. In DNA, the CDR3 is TGCGCCAGCAGCTTGGCCGGCAGCGGGGGACAAGAGACCCAGTACTTC.